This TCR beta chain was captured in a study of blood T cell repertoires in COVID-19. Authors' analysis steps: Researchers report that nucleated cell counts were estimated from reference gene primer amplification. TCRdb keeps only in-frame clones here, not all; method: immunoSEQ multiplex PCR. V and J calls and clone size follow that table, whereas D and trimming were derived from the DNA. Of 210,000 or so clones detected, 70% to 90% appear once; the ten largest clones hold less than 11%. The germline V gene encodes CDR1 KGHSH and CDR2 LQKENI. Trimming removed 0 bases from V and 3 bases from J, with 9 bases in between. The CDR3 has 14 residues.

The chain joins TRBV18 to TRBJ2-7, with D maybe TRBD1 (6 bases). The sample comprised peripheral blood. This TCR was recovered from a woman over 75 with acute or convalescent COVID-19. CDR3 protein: CASSPPNRVYEQYF. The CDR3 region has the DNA TGTGCCAGCTCACCACCAAACAGGGTCTACGAGCAGTACTTC.